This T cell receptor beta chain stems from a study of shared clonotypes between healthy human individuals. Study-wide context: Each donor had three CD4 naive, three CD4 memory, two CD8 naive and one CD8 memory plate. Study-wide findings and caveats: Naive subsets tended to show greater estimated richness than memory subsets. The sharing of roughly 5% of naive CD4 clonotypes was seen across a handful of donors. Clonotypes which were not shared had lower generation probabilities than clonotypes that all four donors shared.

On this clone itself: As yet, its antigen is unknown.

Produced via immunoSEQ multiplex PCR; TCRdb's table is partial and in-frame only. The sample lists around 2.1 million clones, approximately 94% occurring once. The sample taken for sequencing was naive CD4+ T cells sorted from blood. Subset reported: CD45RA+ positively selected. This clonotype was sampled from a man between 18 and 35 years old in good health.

CDR3 loop: CASSGVGFSGNTIYF. The CDR3 nucleotides read TGTGCCAGCAGCGGGGTGGGCTTCTCTGGAAACACCATATATTTT. This chain links TRBV2 with TRBJ1-3, with D hard to call. CDR1 is SNHLY and CDR2 is FYNNEI in the germline V gene. This CDR3 comprises 15 residues. The V end lost 6 bases, the J end lost 0 bases, and 12 bases lay between the germline ends.